The rows below give T cell receptor beta chains drawn from one sample of a study of low-dose radiotherapy and immunotherapy resistance in tumors. TCRdb analysed the reads with MiXCR anew, one entry per CDR3 protein. There are tens of thousands of distinct CDR3 sequences in the sample; 15% to 20% occur only once, and approximately 1.3% lies in the top ten. The material was PBMCs, obtained after low-dose radiotherapy plus immunotherapy. Source of these receptors: a male donor with prostate cancer. Each CDR3 is given with its conserved first and last residue. The D gene is left open where the match is weak. Not all rows give a size; the values are once, few, many and, for expanded clones, a class.

d_gene	j_gene	len	abundance	v_gene	CDR3aa	CDR3nt
.	TRBJ2-6	16	many	TRBV5-1	CASSLNQGSGANVLTF	TGCGCCAGCAGCTTAAATCAGGGTTCTGGGGCCAACGTCCTGACTTTC
.	TRBJ2-7	12	.	TRBV25-1	CASKGDPNEQYF	TGTGCCAGCAAAGGAGATCCGAACGAGCAGTACTTC
.	TRBJ2-6	18	many	TRBV12-3/TRBV12-4	CASSGFRSGTSGANVLTF	TGTGCCAGCAGTGGGTTTAGATCGGGGACCTCTGGGGCCAACGTCCTGACTTTC
.	TRBJ2-3	15	many	TRBV28	CASKEGRFSTDTQYF	TGTGCCAGCAAGGAGGGGCGGTTTAGCACAGATACGCAGTATTTT
.	TRBJ2-1	14	medium-sized	TRBV6-1	CASTRTAAGNEQFF	TGTGCCAGCACCCGGACTGCCGCAGGCAATGAGCAGTTCTTC
.	TRBJ2-5	15	many	TRBV18	CASSPQSQGGETQYF	TGTGCCAGCTCACCACAATCTCAGGGCGGGGAGACCCAGTACTTC
.	TRBJ2-5	15	.	TRBV6-2/TRBV6-3	CASSYSQVPQETQYF	TGTGCCAGCAGTTACTCGCAGGTTCCCCAAGAGACCCAGTACTTC
TRBD1	TRBJ1-2	16	many	TRBV7-9	CASSLASTGLGYGYTF	TGTGCCAGCAGCTTAGCGTCGACAGGGTTGGGCTATGGCTACACCTTC
TRBD1	TRBJ2-2	15	many	TRBV3-1	CASSQAGGNTGELFF	TGTGCCAGCAGCCAAGCAGGGGGGAACACCGGGGAGCTGTTTTTT
.	TRBJ1-1	15	many	TRBV21-1	CASRHILMVGTEAFF	TGTGCCAGCAGACATATTTTAATGGTCGGAACTGAAGCTTTCTTT
TRBD2	TRBJ2-1	18	.	TRBV20-1	CSARRGLAGRPPYNEQFF	TGCAGTGCTAGACGGGGACTAGCGGGCAGACCCCCCTACAATGAGCAGTTCTTC
.	TRBJ1-2	13	.	TRBV11-2	CASSPSGLTGYTF	TGTGCCAGCAGCCCTTCGGGGCTCACTGGCTACACCTTC
.	TRBJ2-2	12	.	TRBV30	CAWSVNTGELFF	TGTGCCTGGTCCGTAAACACCGGGGAGCTGTTTTTT
TRBD2	TRBJ2-1	16	many	TRBV4-1	CASSLGASGSYNEQFF	TGCGCCAGCAGCCTTGGGGCTAGCGGGTCTTACAATGAGCAGTTCTTC
.	TRBJ2-6	13	.	TRBV6-6	CAISAQGSNVLTF	TGTGCCATCAGTGCCCAGGGTTCCAACGTCCTGACTTTC
.	TRBJ2-2	15	many	TRBV30	CAWSGAGGPTAELFF	TGTGCCTGGAGTGGAGCTGGAGGGCCCACCGCGGAGCTGTTTTTT
.	TRBJ1-3	15	many	TRBV5-1	CASSPTVGSGNTIYF	TGCGCCAGCAGCCCCACAGTAGGATCCGGAAACACCATATATTTT
.	TRBJ1-2	18	.	TRBV28	CASSFLLVEGWANYGYTF	TGTGCCAGCAGTTTTCTCTTAGTTGAGGGATGGGCTAACTATGGCTACACCTTC
TRBD2	TRBJ2-3	16	many	TRBV27	CASSSPGLAVTDTQYF	TGTGCCAGCAGTTCGCCGGGACTAGCGGTCACAGATACGCAGTATTTT
.	TRBJ1-2	13	few	TRBV14	CSSSPSPTTGYTF	TGTTCCAGCAGCCCTTCCCCGACGACTGGCTACACCTTC
TRBD2	TRBJ2-1	16	many	TRBV3-1	CASSQVWIAGGNEQFF	TGTGCCAGCAGCCAAGTATGGATAGCGGGAGGGAATGAGCAGTTCTTC
TRBD1	TRBJ2-5	13	many	TRBV12-3/TRBV12-4	CASYLTGKETQYF	TGTGCCAGCTATTTGACAGGGAAAGAGACCCAGTACTTC